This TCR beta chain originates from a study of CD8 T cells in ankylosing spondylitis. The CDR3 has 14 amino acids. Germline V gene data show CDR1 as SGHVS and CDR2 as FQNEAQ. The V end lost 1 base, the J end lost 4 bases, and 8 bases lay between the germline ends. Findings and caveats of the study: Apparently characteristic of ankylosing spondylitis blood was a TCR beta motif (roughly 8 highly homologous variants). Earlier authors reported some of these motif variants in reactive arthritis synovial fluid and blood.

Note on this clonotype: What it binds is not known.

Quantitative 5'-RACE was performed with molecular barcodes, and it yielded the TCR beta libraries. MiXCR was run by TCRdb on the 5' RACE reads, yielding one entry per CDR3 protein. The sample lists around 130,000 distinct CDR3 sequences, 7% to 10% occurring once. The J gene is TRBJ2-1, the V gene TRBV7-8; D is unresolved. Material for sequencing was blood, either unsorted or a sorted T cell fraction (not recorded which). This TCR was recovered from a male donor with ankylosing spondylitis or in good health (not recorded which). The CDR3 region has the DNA TGTGCCAGCAGCTTAGTTGGGCGGTACAATGAGCAGTTCTTC. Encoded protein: CASSLVGRYNEQFF. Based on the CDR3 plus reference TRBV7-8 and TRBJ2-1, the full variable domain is GAGVSQSPRYKVAKRGQDVALRCDPISGHVSLFWYQQALGQGPEFLTYFQNEAQLDKSGLPSDRFFAERPEGSVSTLKIQRTQQEDSAVYLCASSLVGRYNEQFFGPGTRLTVL.